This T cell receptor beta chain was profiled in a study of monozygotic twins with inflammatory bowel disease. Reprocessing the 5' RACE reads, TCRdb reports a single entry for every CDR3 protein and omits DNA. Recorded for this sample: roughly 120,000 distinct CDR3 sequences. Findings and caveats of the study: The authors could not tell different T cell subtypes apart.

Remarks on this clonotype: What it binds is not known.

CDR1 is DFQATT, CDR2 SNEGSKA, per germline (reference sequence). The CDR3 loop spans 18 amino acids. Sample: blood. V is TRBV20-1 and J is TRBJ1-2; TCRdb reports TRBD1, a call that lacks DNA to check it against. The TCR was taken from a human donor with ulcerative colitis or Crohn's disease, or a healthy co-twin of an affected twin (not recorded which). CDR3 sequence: CSARNPLGSGGSNYGYTF.